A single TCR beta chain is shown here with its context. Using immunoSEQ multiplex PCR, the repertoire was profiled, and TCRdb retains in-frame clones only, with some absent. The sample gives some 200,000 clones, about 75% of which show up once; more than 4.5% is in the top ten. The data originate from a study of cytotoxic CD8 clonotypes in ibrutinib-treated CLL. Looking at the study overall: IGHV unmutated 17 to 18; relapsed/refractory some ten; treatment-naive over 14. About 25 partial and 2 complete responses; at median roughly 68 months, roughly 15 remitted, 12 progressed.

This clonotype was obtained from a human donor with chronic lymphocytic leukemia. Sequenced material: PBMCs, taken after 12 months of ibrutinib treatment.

The CDR3 spells CSVGTSGNTIYF. The CDR3 bases are TGCAGCGTTGGGACCTCTGGAAACACCATATATTTT. The J gene is TRBJ1-3, the V gene TRBV29-1; D is uncertain. Germline-derived CDR1 and CDR2 are SQVTM and ANQGSEA. The CDR3 covers 12 residues. V lost 4 bases, J lost 0 bases, and 4 bases lay in between.